Included here is one TCR beta chain sequence, with context. The V end was cut by 1 base, the J end by 1 base, with 7 bases between. There are 14 residues in the CDR3. This entry comes from a study of blood T cell repertoires in COVID-19. For the study at large: Acute-phase and convalescent COVID-19 samples originated in the United States, Italy and Spain. T cells, B-cell-depleted T cells, or PBMCs provided the cDNA or gDNA that served as material.

In the authors' workflow: Estimates of nucleated cell counts were drawn from the amplification of reference gene primers. Sequenced by immunoSEQ multiplex PCR; TCRdb stores in-frame clones only, minus some. The V and J calls and the clone size are those of that table, but D and trimming were determined from the DNA. The sample lists 100,000 to 150,000 clones; around 88% were seen once. This sequence joins TRBV23-1 and TRBJ1-1, with TRBD1 as a possible D gene (6 bases). TRBV23-1 is an ORF, and what it does is uncertain. The receptor was isolated from an elderly man with active or convalescent COVID-19. Sequenced material: peripheral blood. CDR3: CASSQLGGNTEAFF. CDR3 coding DNA: TGCGCCAGCAGTCAATTAGGGGGGAACACTGAAGCTTTCTTT.